Listed below are T cell receptor beta chains from one sample, sequenced in a study of cytomegalovirus exposure and HLA in healthy donors. TCRdb keeps only in-frame clones here, not all; method: immunoSEQ multiplex PCR. The table includes roughly 230,000 clones, around 91% detected once. Sequencing input: PBMCs. All receptors derive from a woman aged 30 to 39 in good health and CMV-seronegative. Each CDR3 is given with its conserved first and last residue.

j_call	v_call	cdr3_aa
TRBJ2-7	TRBV7-2	CASSLAIAGGLYEQYF
TRBJ2-1	TRBV6-5	CASSYDVSGSYNEQFF
TRBJ2-5	TRBV11-2	CASSLGDLNQETQYF
TRBJ2-7	TRBV29-1	CSVDLVPYEQYF
TRBJ1-2	TRBV19	CATHDLGPDYTF
TRBJ2-2	TRBV11-2	CASSLFVSENTGELFF
TRBJ2-1	TRBV6-5	CASIPPGRDNEQFF
TRBJ2-7	TRBV28	CASSSPGQTPISISYEQYF
TRBJ1-4	TRBV13	CASCQGPTANEKLFF
TRBJ2-3	TRBV6-1	CASSDTTKWSLGADTQYF
TRBJ1-1	TRBV6-4	CASRDRAANTEAFF
TRBJ1-5	TRBV2	CASSEAQANWNQPQHF
TRBJ2-3	TRBV6-1	CASSEPQGTTDTQYF
TRBJ2-5	TRBV19	CASSIRALETQYF
TRBJ1-1	TRBV6-5	CASSYAGNTEAFF
TRBJ2-7	TRBV30	CAWTETGRIFEQYF
TRBJ2-6	TRBV19	CASLQRQGLFSGANVLTF
TRBJ2-1	TRBV15	CATSRDQAGSYNEQFF
TRBJ2-3	TRBV5-4	CASSFIGQGLTDTQYF
TRBJ1-4	TRBV2	CASRSDGTNEKLFF
TRBJ2-7	TRBV6-1	CASSESRLAGREQYF
TRBJ1-4	TRBV4-2	CASRDRTNEKLFF
TRBJ2-1	TRBV6-5	CASSYGGDEQFF
TRBJ2-1	TRBV5-1	CASSLSGPDYNEQFF
TRBJ2-1	TRBV2	CASTYQGQYNEQFF
TRBJ1-1	TRBV2	CASSVAGNTEAFF
TRBJ2-1	TRBV28	CASSYDRGEQFF
TRBJ2-1	TRBV27	CASSFFLGQGQGAGYNEQFF
TRBJ1-5	TRBV27	CASSLGSYSNQPQHF
TRBJ2-2	TRBV7-3	CASSLIARGGHGELFF
TRBJ2-5	TRBV5-1	CASSRGPVGRETQYF
TRBJ2-7	TRBV6-4	CASSVEGEGGNYEQYF
TRBJ2-1	TRBV27	CASSLRTSGSNEQFF
TRBJ1-5	TRBV18	CASSPDQDSNQPQHF
TRBJ2-2	TRBV2	CASSRDGGSTGELFF
TRBJ1-2	TRBV18	CASSPDRVVDNYGYTF
TRBJ2-2	TRBV5-1	CASSQSGELFF
TRBJ1-5	TRBV28	CASKVLGNQPQHF
TRBJ2-3	TRBV27	CASSPLAGRTEDTQYF
TRBJ2-5	TRBV9	CASSVDPLAGLQETQYF
TRBJ1-4	TRBV6-5	CASNQDNEKLFF
TRBJ1-5	TRBV13	CASSYGQSNQPQHF
TRBJ1-1	TRBV4-3	CASSQDNGVPEAFF
TRBJ2-1	TRBV4-1	CASSRLAGVTNEQFF
TRBJ1-1	TRBV6-5	CASSTGTGYTEAFF
TRBJ2-7	TRBV5-1	CASSWGASGSTEQYF